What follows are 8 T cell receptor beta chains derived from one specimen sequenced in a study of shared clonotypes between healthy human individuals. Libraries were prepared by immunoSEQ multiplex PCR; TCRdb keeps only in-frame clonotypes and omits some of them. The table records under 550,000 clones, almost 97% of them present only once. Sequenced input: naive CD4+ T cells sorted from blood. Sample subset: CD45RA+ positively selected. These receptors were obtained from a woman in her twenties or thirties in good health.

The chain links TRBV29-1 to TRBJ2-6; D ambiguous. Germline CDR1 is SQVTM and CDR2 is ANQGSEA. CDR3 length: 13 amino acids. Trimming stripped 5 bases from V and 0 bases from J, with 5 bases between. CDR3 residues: CSVYSSGANVLTF. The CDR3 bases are TGCAGCGTTTATTCCTCTGGGGCCAACGTCCTGACTTTC.

The CDR3 sequence: CASSRTETTEAFF. The DNA of the CDR3 is TGTGCCAGCAGTCGGACAGAAACCACTGAAGCTTTCTTT. The chain uses TRBV6-1 and TRBJ1-1; D is perhaps TRBD1 (6 bases). V gave up 5 bases and J gave up 4 bases, with 11 bases separating them. The CDR3 has 13 residues. Germline V gives CDR1 MNHNS, CDR2 SASEGT.

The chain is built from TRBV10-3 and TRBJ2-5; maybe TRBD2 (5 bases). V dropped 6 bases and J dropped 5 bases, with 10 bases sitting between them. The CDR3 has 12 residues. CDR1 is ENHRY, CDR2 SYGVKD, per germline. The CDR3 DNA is TGTGCCATCAGGAGGGATAGGGAGACCCAGTACTTC. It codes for CAIRRDRETQYF.

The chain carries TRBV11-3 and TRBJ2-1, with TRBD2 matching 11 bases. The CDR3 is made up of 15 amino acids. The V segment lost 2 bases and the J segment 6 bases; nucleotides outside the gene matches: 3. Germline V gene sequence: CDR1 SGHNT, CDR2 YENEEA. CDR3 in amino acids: CASSLLAGGRNEQFF. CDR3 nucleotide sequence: TGTGCCAGCAGCTTATTAGCGGGAGGGCGCAATGAGCAGTTCTTC.

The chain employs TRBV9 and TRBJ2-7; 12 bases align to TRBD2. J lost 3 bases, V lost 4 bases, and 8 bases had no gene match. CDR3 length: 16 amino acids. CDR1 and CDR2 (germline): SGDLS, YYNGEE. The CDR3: CASSPRTSGDLYEQYF. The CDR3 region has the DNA TGTGCCAGCAGCCCCCGGACTAGCGGGGACCTCTACGAGCAGTACTTC.

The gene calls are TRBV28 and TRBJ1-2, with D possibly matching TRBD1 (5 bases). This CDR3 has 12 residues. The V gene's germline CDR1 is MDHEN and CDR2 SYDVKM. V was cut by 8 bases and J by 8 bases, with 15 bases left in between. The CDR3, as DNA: TGTGCCAGCGCGGAGACAGTATTAGGCTACACCTTC. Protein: CASAETVLGYTF.

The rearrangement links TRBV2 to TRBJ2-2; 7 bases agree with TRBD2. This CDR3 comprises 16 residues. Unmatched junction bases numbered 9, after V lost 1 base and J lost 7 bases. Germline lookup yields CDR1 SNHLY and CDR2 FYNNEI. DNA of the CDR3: TGTGCCAGCAGTGAAGTCGGGGCAGGGAGGGTCGGGGAGCTGTTTTTT. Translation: CASSEVGAGRVGELFF.

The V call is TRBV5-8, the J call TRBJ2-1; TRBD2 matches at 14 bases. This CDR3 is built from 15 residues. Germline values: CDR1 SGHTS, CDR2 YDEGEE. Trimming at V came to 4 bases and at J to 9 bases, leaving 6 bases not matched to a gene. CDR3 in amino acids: CASSGGLAGAVEQFF. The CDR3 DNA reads TGTGCCAGCAGCGGGGGACTAGCGGGAGCTGTTGAGCAGTTCTTC.